The 20 T cell receptor beta chains below all came from one sample that was sequenced in a study of blood T cell repertoires in COVID-19. Profiled with immunoSEQ multiplex PCR; TCRdb holds only in-frame clones, not every one. The sample has more than 150,000 clones, 82% seen once. The sequenced sample was peripheral blood. The receptors stem from a woman younger than 45 with acute or convalescent COVID-19.

This clone was detected only once. The chain is built from TRBV7-9 and TRBJ2-5, with 15 bases lining up with TRBD2. This CDR3 is 15 amino acids long. The germline CDR1 and CDR2 sequences are SEHNR and FQNEAQ (reference sequence). After removal of 9 bases from V and 5 bases from J, the junction contained 7 bases not matched to a gene. The chain's CDR3 is CASNTGTSGRETQYF. The CDR3, as DNA: TGTGCCAGTAATACCGGGACTAGCGGGAGGGAGACCCAGTACTTC.

The V and J genes are TRBV3-1 (or the pseudogene TRBV3-2) and TRBJ1-5; unclear D gene. The CDR3 is 13 residues long. Germline CDR1 LGHDT, CDR2 YNNKEL (reference sequence). V dropped 1 base and J dropped 7 bases, with 8 bases sitting between them. CDR3 protein: CASSQGEGQPQHF. The CDR3 nucleotides are TGTGCCAGCAGCCAAGGTGAGGGCCAGCCCCAGCATTTT.

The gene calls are TRBV9 and TRBJ2-7; the D gene is possibly TRBD2 (6 bases). The germline gives CDR1 SGDLS, CDR2 YYNGEE. The CDR3 is made up of 15 amino acids. The V gene lost 0 bases and the J gene lost 4 bases, with 14 bases spanning the gap. The DNA for the CDR3 is TGTGCCAGCAGCGTAGCTCCCGGGAGAATTTACGAGCAGTACTTC. Amino acids: CASSVAPGRIYEQYF.

This clone has only one observation. The CDR3 bases are TGTGCCAGCTCACCGAGTAGCGGGAACACCGGGGAGCTGTTTTTT. This codes for CASSPSSGNTGELFF. This chain joins TRBV18 and TRBJ2-2, with D maybe TRBD2 (6 bases). V was pared by 3 bases and J by 1 base, with 9 bases between. Germline CDR1 and CDR2: KGHSH and LQKENI. The CDR3 totals 15 residues.

The V and J genes are TRBV6-5 and TRBJ1-1, with D tentatively TRBD1 (6 bases). The germline gives CDR1 MNHEY, CDR2 SVGAGI. CDR3 size: 14 residues. V was shortened by 5 bases and J by 0 bases, with 10 bases between the two germline ends. Here the CDR3 DNA reads TGTGCCAGCAGTCGGGACACCATGAACACTGAAGCTTTCTTT. Residues: CASSRDTMNTEAFF.

This clone is a singleton in its sample. The chain is built from TRBV3-1 (or the pseudogene TRBV3-2) and TRBJ2-1; TRBD2 might be the D (6 bases). This CDR3 spans 12 amino acids. CDR1 is LGHDT and CDR2 is YNNKEL in the germline V gene (reference sequence). Between the trimmed V and J ends, which lost 0 bases and 9 bases, there was a span of 6 bases. The CDR3, as DNA: TGTGCCAGCAGCCAAGAGGGGGGTGAGCAGTTCTTC. Residues: CASSQEGGEQFF.

This clone has a single count. This chain uses TRBV18 with TRBJ1-2; 9 bases are shared with TRBD1. The trim removed 6 bases at V and 4 bases at J, leaving 9 bases unmatched. CDR3 length equals 15 residues. In germline, CDR1 is KGHSH, CDR2 LQKENI. CDR3 bases: TGTGCCAGCTCTCTCCGGGACAGGGATACCTATGGCTACACCTTC. Encoded protein: CASSLRDRDTYGYTF.

V gene TRBV7-3 combines with J gene TRBJ2-7, with 10 bases that match TRBD1. Germline V gives CDR1 SGHTA, CDR2 FQGTGA. This CDR3 is built from 15 residues. Germline trimming cut 5 bases from V and 3 bases from J; bases unmatched to any gene: 7. The DNA of the CDR3 is TGTGCCAGCAGCCCGACAGGGGGCGCTGGCTACGAGCAGTACTTC. Protein sequence: CASSPTGGAGYEQYF.

DNA for the CDR3: TGCGCCAGCAGTGAAGCAGGGGGCAGTAATGAAAAACTGTTTTTT. Protein: CASSEAGGSNEKLFF. The chain carries TRBV10-2 and TRBJ1-4; TRBD1 agrees at 8 bases. Germline V lookup: CDR1 WSHSY, CDR2 SAAADI. V lost 3 bases, J lost 4 bases, and 4 bases stayed unmatched. The CDR3 has 15 residues.

V is TRBV4-2 and J is TRBJ2-1, with D possibly TRBD1 on 6 matching bases. V was trimmed by 2 bases and J by 6 bases, leaving 14 bases between them. The CDR3 contains 15 residues. Looked up from germline, CDR1 is LGHNA and CDR2 is YNFKEQ. The CDR3 nucleotides are TGTGCCAGCAGCCAAAGGACAGCGGCCGCCAATGAGCAGTTCTTC. It translates to CASSQRTAAANEQFF.

The rearrangement joins TRBV28 to TRBJ1-4; D is ambiguous. V dropped 6 bases and J dropped 7 bases, with 9 bases sitting between them. CDR3 size: 12 residues. Germline assignment: CDR1 MDHEN and CDR2 SYDVKM. CDR3 amino acids: CASRAIGEKLFF. The CDR3 coding sequence is TGTGCCAGCAGAGCCATCGGTGAAAAACTGTTTTTT.

The chain is built from TRBV10-3 and TRBJ2-2, with D perhaps assigned TRBD1 or TRBD2 (5 bases each). CDR1 and CDR2 (germline): ENHRY, SYGVKD. Deletions cut 11 bases from V and 4 bases from J, with 17 bases between. The CDR3 is 14 amino acids. As DNA, the CDR3 is TGTGCCCTCCGTGGGGGAGAGGGCACCGGGGAGCTGTTTTTT. This gives the protein CALRGGEGTGELFF.

This clone was observed a handful of times. V gene TRBV19 combines with J gene TRBJ2-1; possibly TRBD2 for D (7 bases). V gave up 2 bases and J gave up 4 bases, with 21 bases separating them. This CDR3 is built from 18 residues. The germline gives CDR1 LNHDA, CDR2 SQIVND (reference sequence). The CDR3 region is CASSIRGGRQRGYNEQFF. The CDR3 DNA sequence: TGTGCCAGTAGTATAAGGGGGGGCAGGCAGCGCGGGTACAATGAGCAGTTCTTC.

This chain connects TRBV13 to TRBJ2-3; no clear D. The germline V gene has CDR1 PRHDT and CDR2 FYEKMQ (reference sequence). Trimming removed 2 bases from V and 0 bases from J, with 6 bases in between. This CDR3 contains 14 residues. The DNA of the CDR3 is TGTGCCAGCAGCTTACCCCTTAGCACAGATACGCAGTATTTT. This codes for CASSLPLSTDTQYF.

This clone has only a few counts. The rearrangement links TRBV6-5 to TRBJ2-2; D may be TRBD2 (6 bases). CDR1 is MNHEY and CDR2 is SVGAGI in the germline V gene. This CDR3 is built from 15 residues. The germline V and J ends were trimmed by 6 bases and 3 bases, with 14 bases remaining between them. Written as DNA, the CDR3 is TGTGCCAGCAGGGGGGGAAGCGGGTACACCGGGGAGCTGTTTTTT. Translation gives CASRGGSGYTGELFF.

This chain uses TRBV19 with TRBJ1-2; 9 nucleotides align to TRBD1. The germline gives CDR1 LNHDA, CDR2 SQIVND (reference sequence). The CDR3 is 18 residues long. J gave up 4 bases and V 3 bases, and 15 bases lay outside the gene matches. CDR3 sequence reads: CASSIPKITGGRSYGYTF. Here the CDR3 DNA reads TGTGCCAGTAGTATTCCCAAAATAACAGGGGGCCGATCCTATGGCTACACCTTC. The full variable domain, rest sourced from reference TRBV19 and TRBJ1-2, is DGGITQSPKYLFRKEGQNVTLSCEQNLNHDAMYWYRQDPGQGLRLIYYSQIVNDFQKGDIAEGYSVSREKKESFPLTVTSAQKNPTAFYLCASSIPKITGGRSYGYTFGSGTRLTVV.

The rearrangement links TRBV12-3 or TRBV12-4 to TRBJ2-3; no clear D gene. The V end was cut by 3 bases, the J end by 2 bases, with 6 bases between. This CDR3 has 13 amino acids. The CDR3 DNA reads TGTGCCAGCAGTTTCGGTCCCACAGATACGCAGTATTTT. Encoded protein: CASSFGPTDTQYF.

This CDR3 reads CASSRDPGTGGTDTQYF. The DNA for the CDR3 is TGCGCCAGCAGCCGCGACCCCGGGACAGGGGGAACAGATACGCAGTATTTT. The chain employs TRBV5-1 and TRBJ2-3, with 11 bases aligning to TRBD1. Trimming cost V 4 bases and J 3 bases; bases outside gene matches: 10. Germline V gene sequence: CDR1 SGHRS, CDR2 YFSETQ. This CDR3 region has 17 residues.

CDR3 in DNA: TGTGCCAGCAGCTTTAACTCAGGGGGAGCTTTCTTT. It codes for CASSFNSGGAFF. The chain combines TRBV11-2 with TRBJ1-1; 7 bases fit TRBD1. Germline V gene data show CDR1 as SGHAT and CDR2 as FQNNGV. Unmatched junction bases numbered 5, after V lost 3 bases and J lost 10 bases. This CDR3 contains 12 residues.

The rearrangement uses TRBV19 and TRBJ2-5; D is ambiguous. CDR1 is LNHDA, CDR2 SQIVND, per germline (reference sequence). The CDR3 has 15 residues. The V end was cut by 3 bases, the J end by 1 base, with 12 bases between. The CDR3 reads CASSIGTDLQETQYF. DNA of the CDR3: TGTGCCAGTAGTATCGGCACAGATCTCCAAGAGACCCAGTACTTC. Combining the CDR3 with reference TRBV19 and TRBJ2-5 gives the whole variable domain DGGITQSPKYLFRKEGQNVTLSCEQNLNHDAMYWYRQDPGQGLRLIYYSQIVNDFQKGDIAEGYSVSREKKESFPLTVTSAQKNPTAFYLCASSIGTDLQETQYFGPGTRLLVL.